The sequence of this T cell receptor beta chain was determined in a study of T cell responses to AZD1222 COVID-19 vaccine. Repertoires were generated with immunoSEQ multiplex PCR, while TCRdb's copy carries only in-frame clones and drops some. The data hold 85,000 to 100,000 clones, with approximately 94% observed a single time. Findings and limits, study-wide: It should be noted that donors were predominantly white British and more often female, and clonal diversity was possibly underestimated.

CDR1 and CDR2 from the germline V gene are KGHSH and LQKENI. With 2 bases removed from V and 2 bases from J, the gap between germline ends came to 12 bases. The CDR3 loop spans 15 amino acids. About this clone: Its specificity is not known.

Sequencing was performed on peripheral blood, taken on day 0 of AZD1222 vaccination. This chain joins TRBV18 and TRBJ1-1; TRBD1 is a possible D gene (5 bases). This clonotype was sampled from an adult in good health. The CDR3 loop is CASSPTSGFNTEAFF. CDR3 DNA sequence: TGTGCCAGCTCACCAACATCAGGGTTCAACACTGAAGCTTTCTTT.